This T cell receptor beta chain was observed in a study of early stage breast cancer tumors. CDR1 is LNHNV, CDR2 YYDKDF, per germline (reference sequence). The CDR3 spans 13 residues. V gave up 8 bases and J gave up 4 bases; unmatched junction bases: 6. Generated by immunoSEQ multiplex PCR, the TCRdb table keeps only in-frame clones and is missing some. The sample carries about 28,000 clones, roughly 78% recorded once. The source material was blood. The clonotype originates from a person between 60 and 70 years old with breast cancer. The chain is built from TRBV15 and TRBJ2-5, with 8 bases fitting TRBD2. The CDR3 sequence is CATEAGEGETQYF. The CDR3 DNA reads TGTGCCACCGAAGCGGGAGAGGGAGAGACCCAGTACTTC.